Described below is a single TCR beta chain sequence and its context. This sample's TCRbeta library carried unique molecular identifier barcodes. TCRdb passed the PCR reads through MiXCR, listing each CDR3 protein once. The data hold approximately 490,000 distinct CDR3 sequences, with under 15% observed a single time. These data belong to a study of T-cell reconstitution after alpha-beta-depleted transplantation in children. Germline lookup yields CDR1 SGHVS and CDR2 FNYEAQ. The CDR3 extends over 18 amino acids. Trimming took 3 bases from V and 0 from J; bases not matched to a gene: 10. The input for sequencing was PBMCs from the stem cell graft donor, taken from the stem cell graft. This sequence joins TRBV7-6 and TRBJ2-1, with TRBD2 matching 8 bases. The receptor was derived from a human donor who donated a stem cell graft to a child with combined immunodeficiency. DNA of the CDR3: TGTGCCAGCAGCTTGACCACTAGCGGCGAAAGCTCCTACAATGAGCAGTTCTTC. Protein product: CASSLTTSGESSYNEQFF.